The clone carrying this T cell receptor beta chain has more than one count but fewer than ten. Its antigen is unknown. Since all of the isolated RNA was reverse transcribed, expressed TCRB transcripts were what got sequenced. Method: immunoSEQ multiplex PCR; TCRdb's copy keeps in-frame clones and lacks some. Of 400,000 or so clones listed, 10% to 15% are singletons. This specimen comes from a study of beta chain features in type 1 diabetes. Study observations and caveats: Naive, central memory and Treg TCRB repertoires seemed to resemble each other more closely in patients than they did in healthy donors. In cDNA sequencing, cells with high TCR expression could be over-represented. Shortening of TCRB CDR3s, moderate but significant, appeared in all four CD4+ subsets of Type 1 diabetes patients. The question left open here concerned HLA type influencing TCRB rearrangement.

Markers CD45RO/CCR7/CD25/CD127/CD95/CD27 served to sort CD4+ naive, central memory, regulatory and stem cell-like memory cells. The sequence was obtained from a woman aged 18 to 35 with type 1 diabetes. Input material: naive CD4+ T cells from blood.

DNA of the CDR3: TGTGCCAGCAGCCAGAGTAGCGTGTACAATGAGCAGTTCTTC. Translating gives CASSQSSVYNEQFF. The chain recombines TRBV14 with TRBJ2-1; D is possibly TRBD2 (5 bases). The V and J ends lost 3 bases and 4 bases respectively, with 10 bases between them. The CDR3 runs 14 residues. Germline V gene lookup returns CDR1 SGHDN and CDR2 FVKESK.